Listed below are T cell receptor beta chains from one sample, sequenced in a study of radiotherapy plus CTLA-4 blockade in lung cancer. Assay used: immunoSEQ multiplex PCR; TCRdb lists only in-frame clones, some missing. Here the sample spans some 50,000 clones, approximately 85% being singletons. The sequencing here drew on peripheral blood, taken from a patient treated with radiotherapy plus ipilimumab. These TCRs come from a human donor with non-small cell lung cancer whose response to radiotherapy plus ipilimumab could not be evaluated. Each CDR3 is given with its conserved first and last residue. The order of the fields is D gene, clone size, J gene, V gene, CDR3 protein, CDR3 DNA. D genes are given only for firm matches. Only some rows state a clone size, as once, few, many or a class for expanded clones.

>NA|once|TRBJ1-4|TRBV6-6
CASSYSNERLDEKLFF
TGTGCCAGCAGTTACTCGAATGAGCGTTTAGATGAAAAACTGTTTTTT
>TRBD2|NA|TRBJ2-2|TRBV7-2
CASSASGSHGELFF
TGTGCCAGCAGCGCAAGCGGGAGTCACGGGGAGCTGTTTTTT
>NA|NA|TRBJ1-2|TRBV29-1
CSVTYGQYGYTF
TGCAGCGTTACCTATGGACAGTATGGCTACACCTTC
>NA|NA|TRBJ1-4|TRBV15
CATSRDRAAGKLFF
TGTGCCACCAGCAGAGATCGGGCCGCAGGGAAACTGTTTTTT
>NA|once|TRBJ1-1|TRBV4-3
CASSQLLHGQGTEAFF
TGCGCCAGCAGCCAGCTACTACACGGGCAGGGCACTGAAGCTTTCTTT
>TRBD2|NA|TRBJ2-3|TRBV27
CASSFKGLAGADTQYF
TGTGCCAGCAGTTTCAAGGGACTAGCGGGAGCCGATACGCAGTATTTT
>NA|once|TRBJ1-2|TRBV28
CASTGRGSGTGYTF
TGTGCCAGCACGGGCCGAGGGAGTGGTACTGGCTACACCTTC
>NA|once|TRBJ1-4|TRBV7-9
CASSSTDNNEKLFF
TGTGCCAGCAGCTCGACAGACAATAATGAAAAACTGTTTTTT
>NA|NA|TRBJ1-5|TRBV27
CASGPDNQPQHF
TGTGCCAGTGGGCCCGACAATCAGCCCCAGCATTTT
>NA|NA|TRBJ2-3|TRBV11-2
CASSPGGTGVGDTQYF
TGTGCCAGCAGCCCTGGAGGGACCGGCGTGGGAGATACGCAGTATTTT
>NA|NA|TRBJ1-2|TRBV6-6
CASSTGGGENGYTF
TGTGCCAGCAGTACCGGGGGAGGAGAAAATGGCTACACCTTC
>NA|NA|TRBJ1-1|TRBV19
CASSIAQEAFF
TGTGCCAGTAGTATTGCACAAGAAGCTTTCTTT
>NA|NA|TRBJ2-2|TRBV29-1
CSGRRGSVTGELFF
TGCAGCGGCCGCAGGGGATCGGTCACCGGGGAGCTGTTTTTT
>NA|NA|TRBJ2-1|TRBV4-2
CASSQSLGSSYNEQFF
TGTGCCAGCAGCCAATCCCTGGGCAGCTCCTACAATGAGCAGTTCTTC
>NA|NA|TRBJ2-3|TRBV6-6
CASSPGTSTDTQYF
TGTGCCAGCAGTCCCGGGACTAGCACAGATACGCAGTATTTT
>TRBD2|NA|TRBJ2-1|TRBV4-1
CASSQVKAGGNNEQFF
TGCGCCAGCAGCCAAGTTAAAGCGGGAGGTAACAATGAGCAGTTCTTC
>TRBD2|NA|TRBJ2-4|TRBV11-2
CASSRGLAENIQYF
TGTGCCAGCAGCCGGGGACTAGCGGAAAACATTCAGTACTTC
>TRBD2|NA|TRBJ2-5|TRBV5-1
CASSGRLAGQETQYF
TGCGCCAGCAGCGGAAGACTAGCGGGCCAAGAGACCCAGTACTTC
>TRBD2|NA|TRBJ2-6|TRBV7-2
CASSLGGTSGFNVNVLTF
TGTGCCAGCAGCTTAGGGGGGACTAGCGGGTTTAACGTTAACGTCCTGACTTTC
>TRBD1|NA|TRBJ2-7|TRBV28
CASRVDRGPSYEQYF
TGTGCCAGCAGGGTGGACAGGGGACCCTCCTACGAGCAGTACTTC
>NA|NA|TRBJ2-3|TRBV27
CASTPRAPGTDTQYF
TGTGCCAGCACCCCCCGAGCGCCTGGCACAGATACGCAGTATTTT
>NA|once|TRBJ1-2|TRBV28
CASSPPSLTGYGYTF
TGTGCCAGCAGTCCCCCATCACTGACAGGCTATGGCTACACCTTC
>NA|NA|TRBJ2-7|TRBV12-5
CASGLARYEQYF
TGTGCTAGTGGTTTAGCTCGGTACGAGCAGTACTTC
>NA|NA|TRBJ1-1|TRBV27
CASSPRGWDTEAFF
TGTGCCAGCAGCCCCAGGGGCTGGGACACTGAAGCTTTCTTT
>TRBD1|NA|TRBJ2-7|TRBV7-9
CASSLTGDYEQYF
TGTGCCAGCAGCTTGACAGGGGATTACGAGCAGTACTTC
>NA|NA|TRBJ2-1|TRBV29-1
CSGTGSSYNEQFF
TGCAGCGGCACAGGGTCCTCCTACAATGAGCAGTTCTTC
>TRBD2|NA|TRBJ2-1|TRBV6-7
CASSSGTSGAQRNEQFF
TGTGCCAGCAGTTCCGGGACTAGCGGGGCTCAACGCAATGAGCAGTTCTTC
>TRBD2|NA|TRBJ2-1|TRBV30
CASKTSGNPYNEQFF
TGTGCCTCCAAGACTAGCGGGAACCCCTACAATGAGCAGTTCTTC